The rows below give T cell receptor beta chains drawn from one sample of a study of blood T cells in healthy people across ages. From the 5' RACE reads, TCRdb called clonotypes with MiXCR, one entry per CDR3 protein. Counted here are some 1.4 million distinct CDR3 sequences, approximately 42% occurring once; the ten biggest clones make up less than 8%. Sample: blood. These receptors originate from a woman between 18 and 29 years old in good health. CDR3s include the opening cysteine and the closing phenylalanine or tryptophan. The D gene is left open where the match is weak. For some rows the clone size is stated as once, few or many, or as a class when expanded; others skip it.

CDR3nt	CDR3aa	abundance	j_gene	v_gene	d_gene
TGTGCCACCTCCCTGAGGAGGATAACTAACTATGGCTACACCTTC	CATSLRRITNYGYTF	.	TRBJ1-2	TRBV6-5	.
TGTGCCAGCAGCTTAGAGAGTAGCGGATTCGGAGAGACCCAGTACTTC	CASSLESSGFGETQYF	few	TRBJ2-5	TRBV7-2	.
TGCAGTGCTAGAGCTTACGAGCAGTACTTC	CSARAYEQYF	.	TRBJ2-7	TRBV20-1	.
TGTGCCAGCGGGGGCTCGGGACAGGGTTCCTACGAGCAGTACTTC	CASGGSGQGSYEQYF	.	TRBJ2-7	TRBV28	TRBD1
TGTGCCTGGAGCGAGGGGGGCGCATGGTATGGCTACACCTTC	CAWSEGGAWYGYTF	.	TRBJ1-2	TRBV30	.
TGTGCCAGCAGACTGACAAACGAGCAGTACTTC	CASRLTNEQYF	.	TRBJ2-7	TRBV6-1	.
TGTGCCATCAGTGACCCGAACACCGGGGAGCTGTTTTTT	CAISDPNTGELFF	.	TRBJ2-2	TRBV10-3	.
TGCAGCGTTCTCGAAGGTACAGATACGCAGTATTTT	CSVLEGTDTQYF	many	TRBJ2-3	TRBV29-1	.
TGTGCCAGCAGACTAGCGGGGAGTGTCTACAATGAGCAGTTCTTC	CASRLAGSVYNEQFF	.	TRBJ2-1	TRBV27	TRBD2
TGTGCCAGCAGTTCCCTGGACAGGGGACTCTCCTACGAGCAGTACTTC	CASSSLDRGLSYEQYF	.	TRBJ2-7	TRBV6-2/TRBV6-3	TRBD1
TGTGCCAGCTCACGCGTACAAGAATATCAGCCCCAGCATTTT	CASSRVQEYQPQHF	.	TRBJ1-5	TRBV18	.
TGTGCCAGCAGCGTCGGACTAGACCGTCCAGATACGCAGTATTTT	CASSVGLDRPDTQYF	.	TRBJ2-3	TRBV9	TRBD2
TGTGCCAGCAGTCCCCGGGCTCTCACTGAAGCTTTCTTT	CASSPRALTEAFF	few	TRBJ1-1	TRBV2	.
TGCAGTGATAGGCGGACCGTTAGAAAGACCCAGTACTTC	CSDRRTVRKTQYF	.	TRBJ2-5	TRBV20-1	.
TGTGCCAGCAGCCTTTTGGTAGCGGGGGGGCATGAGCAGTTCTTC	CASSLLVAGGHEQFF	.	TRBJ2-1	TRBV7-3	TRBD2
TGTGCCAGCAGCTTTACACGGGGGGCTGAAGCTTTCTTT	CASSFTRGAEAFF	many	TRBJ1-1	TRBV7-2	.
TGCAGTGCTGGAGCGGGAGGGCCTTCCTACGAGCAGTACTTC	CSAGAGGPSYEQYF	few	TRBJ2-7	TRBV20-1	TRBD2
TGTGCCAGCAGCTTAGACGGGGGTGGACCCAATGAGCAGTTCTTC	CASSLDGGGPNEQFF	once	TRBJ2-1	TRBV11-3	.
TGCGCCAGCAGCCCGGGCCAGGGTGGGCAGTTCTTC	CASSPGQGGQFF	.	TRBJ2-1	TRBV5-1	.
TGTGCCAGCAGCGTAGGGGGAGATCCGTCCTACGAGCAGTACTTC	CASSVGGDPSYEQYF	.	TRBJ2-7	TRBV9	.
TGTGCCAGCAGTTACTCAGGGGGGAACCAAGAGACCCAGTTCTTC	CASSYSGGNQETQFF	.	TRBJ2-1	TRBV6-5	.
TGTGCCAGCTTGAGGACCGGGACAGGGATTGAAAAACTGTTTTTT	CASLRTGTGIEKLFF	.	TRBJ1-4	TRBV2	TRBD1
TGTGCTAGTGGTTTGGTAACAGGCTACAATGAGCAGTTCTTC	CASGLVTGYNEQFF	few	TRBJ2-1	TRBV12-5	.
TGTGCCAGCAAGCGACAGGGCTATGGCTACACCTTC	CASKRQGYGYTF	few	TRBJ1-2	TRBV2	TRBD1
TGTGCCAGCAGCCCAAATCGGGCCTCCTACGAGCAGTACTTC	CASSPNRASYEQYF	.	TRBJ2-7	TRBV14	.
TGTGCCAGCTCACCTTACGGAGGACAGGGGGGCTACAATGAGCAGTTCTTC	CASSPYGGQGGYNEQFF	.	TRBJ2-1	TRBV18	TRBD1
TGTGCCAGCAGCCAAGTTCTAGCGGGTCTCTATGAGCAGTTCTTC	CASSQVLAGLYEQFF	.	TRBJ2-1	TRBV3-1	TRBD2
TGTGCCATCAGTGACCGCGACCCGGGCTACGAGCAGTTCTTC	CAISDRDPGYEQFF	.	TRBJ2-1	TRBV10-3	.
TGCGCCAGCGGGCTAGCTAGGAATGAGCAGTTCTTC	CASGLARNEQFF	.	TRBJ2-1	TRBV10-2	.
TGTGCCAGCAGCGCGAGCCTCAAAGGTGATGAGCAGTTCTTC	CASSASLKGDEQFF	.	TRBJ2-1	TRBV11-1	.
TGTGCCAGCAGCATCGGGACAGGGAATTCACCCCTCCACTTT	CASSIGTGNSPLHF	.	TRBJ1-6	TRBV7-6	TRBD1
TGTGCCAGCAGTTTTAACAGGGGACCGGTTCAGCCCCAGCATTTT	CASSFNRGPVQPQHF	.	TRBJ1-5	TRBV12-3/TRBV12-4	TRBD1
TGTGCCAGCAGCGTAGGAGGGGCCACTACGTTCCTCTCCTACAATGAGCAGTTCTTC	CASSVGGATTFLSYNEQFF	few	TRBJ2-1	TRBV9	.
TGCAGTGCTCCGGTGGTGGAGAACACTGAAGCTTTCTTT	CSAPVVENTEAFF	.	TRBJ1-1	TRBV20-1	.
TGTGCCAGCAGTGCAAGCCCCCCGTCGGCCCAGTACTTC	CASSASPPSAQYF	.	TRBJ2-5	TRBV6-5	.
TGTGCCAGCAGCTTAACAGGGCTTACCGGCACAGATACGCAGTATTTT	CASSLTGLTGTDTQYF	few	TRBJ2-3	TRBV7-8	.
TGTGCCAGCAGTTTATCGGTAGCGCCTGGGGACAATGAGCAGTACTTC	CASSLSVAPGDNEQYF	.	TRBJ2-7	TRBV27	.
TGTGCCAGCTCCCGGGGGGTAGGAGATTACGAGCAGTACTTC	CASSRGVGDYEQYF	.	TRBJ2-7	TRBV18	TRBD2
TGTGCCAGCAGTTCCCAGGGAGGCTATGGCTACACCTTC	CASSSQGGYGYTF	many	TRBJ1-2	TRBV12-3/TRBV12-4	.
TGCAGTGCTAGAGGCGGGGTTACCCACGAGCAGTTCTTC	CSARGGVTHEQFF	.	TRBJ2-1	TRBV20-1	.
TGCGCCAGCAGTAGAACCGGGACAGCGAATGGCTACACCTTC	CASSRTGTANGYTF	.	TRBJ1-2	TRBV10-1	TRBD1
TGTGCCAGCAGCCGCCGGGACTCCCGGACGAGCTCCTACAATGAGCAGTTCTTC	CASSRRDSRTSSYNEQFF	.	TRBJ2-1	TRBV27	.
TGCAGTGCTAGCGAAGGACTAGCGGGAGCTGGGTATGAGCAGTTCTTC	CSASEGLAGAGYEQFF	.	TRBJ2-1	TRBV20-1	TRBD2
TGTGCCATCAGTGAGGCAATCTATGTAGGGAATCAGCCCCAGCATTTT	CAISEAIYVGNQPQHF	few	TRBJ1-5	TRBV10-3	.
TGTGCCAGCAGCTTGGGACCGGGACAATCTTCTGGAAAACTGTTTTTT	CASSLGPGQSSGKLFF	few	TRBJ1-4	TRBV7-2	.
TGCAGTGCTAGAGAGATCGGGGGCTCCTACAATGAGCAGTTCTTC	CSAREIGGSYNEQFF	.	TRBJ2-1	TRBV20-1	.
TGTGCCAGCAGACTCGACACCTCTAGCAATCAGCCCCAGCATTTT	CASRLDTSSNQPQHF	.	TRBJ1-5	TRBV28	.
TGCAGTGCCAATGGAGGGGGCGGTGGGGCCAACGTCCTGACTTTC	CSANGGGGGANVLTF	few	TRBJ2-6	TRBV20-1	.
TGTGCCAGCAGTGTGGGGCTTCTTTACAATGAGCAGTTCTTC	CASSVGLLYNEQFF	.	TRBJ2-1	TRBV2	.
TGTGCCAGCAGGTTCGAGGGTGTCACTGAAGCTTTCTTT	CASRFEGVTEAFF	.	TRBJ1-1	TRBV5-6	.
TGTGCCAGCAGTGAGACCAGGGTGACTTCACCCCTCCACTTT	CASSETRVTSPLHF	.	TRBJ1-6	TRBV2	.
TGCAGTGCTAGAGTGGGACAGCATCCTTATGAGCAGTTCTTC	CSARVGQHPYEQFF	.	TRBJ2-1	TRBV20-1	TRBD1
TGTGCCAGCAGCTTGGGGGACAGCGCTAGCACAGATACGCAGTATTTT	CASSLGDSASTDTQYF	.	TRBJ2-3	TRBV5-4	TRBD1
TGTGCCAGCAGGACCTCGGTGGGGTATAATTCACCCCTCCACTTT	CASRTSVGYNSPLHF	.	TRBJ1-6	TRBV2	.
TGTGCCAGCAGTCCCCGGGGGCCAGGGAATGAGCAGTTCTTC	CASSPRGPGNEQFF	few	TRBJ2-1	TRBV28	.
TGTGCCAGCAGTACTCCACAGGGCACTGCTAACTATGGCTACACCTTC	CASSTPQGTANYGYTF	.	TRBJ1-2	TRBV6-5	.